The present entry profiles one T cell receptor beta chain with its context. The data are from a study of control samples from healthy donors and cancer patients. V lost 5 bases to trimming and J lost 7 bases; unmatched junction nucleotides: 11. The CDR3 loop spans 14 amino acids. Germline lookup yields CDR1 GTSNPN and CDR2 SVGIG (reference sequence). Libraries were prepared by immunoSEQ multiplex PCR; TCRdb keeps only in-frame clonotypes and omits some of them. The data contain roughly 400,000 clones, about 93% of them singletons. The TCR was taken from a man aged 35 to 55 with head and neck cancer. Specimen: PBMCs. The rearrangement joins TRBV30 to TRBJ1-2, with TRBD1 matching over 9 bases. CDR3 coding DNA: TGTGCCTGGGAGAACAGGGGGCGACTGGGTGGCTACACCTTC. Translating it yields CAWENRGRLGGYTF.